These 14 T cell receptor beta chains came from one sample sequenced in a study of CD8 T cells in Susac syndrome. RNA, at about 0.45 to 1 ug, was reverse transcribed with random hexamers. TCRdb used MiXCR to reprocess the immunoSEQ multiplex PCR reads, holding one entry per CDR3 protein. This table has over 100,000 distinct CDR3 sequences, 90% to 96% appearing once. What was sequenced was CD4+ T cells from PBMCs. These receptors all stem from a human donor in good health.

The CDR3 nucleotides read TGTGCCAGCAGTTACTCTGAGCGGGTGAACTACGAGCAGTACTTC. Translated: CASSYSERVNYEQYF. The gene calls are TRBV6-5 and TRBJ2-7; a weak D match, TRBD2 (6 bases). The germline V gene encodes CDR1 MNHEY and CDR2 SVGAGI. Trimming shortened V by 0 bases and J by 3 bases, and 12 bases separated the two germline ends. The CDR3 has 15 residues.

The chain links TRBV7-9 to TRBJ1-1, with a weak D call TRBD1 (5 bases). The CDR3 has 14 amino acids. The germline CDR1 and CDR2 sequences are SEHNR and FQNEAQ (reference sequence). The V end was cut by 6 bases, the J end by 1 base, with 12 bases between. As DNA, the CDR3 is TGTGCCAGCAGAAGGGGTTCTCAGAACACTGAAGCTTTCTTT. Protein: CASRRGSQNTEAFF.

The chain combines TRBV28 with TRBJ1-1, with a tentative D call TRBD1 (5 bases). Trimming took off 11 bases at V and 0 bases at J, with 13 bases between the two ends. Germline loops: CDR1 MDHEN, CDR2 SYDVKM. The CDR3 runs 13 residues. The CDR3: CAAIGAMNTEAFF. The CDR3 region has the DNA TGTGCCGCAATCGGGGCGATGAACACTGAAGCTTTCTTT. The full variable domain, with the rest looked up from reference TRBV28 and TRBJ1-1, is DVKVTQSSRYLVKRTGEKVFLECVQDMDHENMFWYRQDPGLGLRLIYFSYDVKMKEKGDIPEGYSVSREKKERFSLILESASTNQTSMYLCAAIGAMNTEAFFGQGTRLTVV.

The sample holds one count of this clonotype. The rearrangement joins TRBV20-1 to TRBJ2-1; no clear D. Looked up from germline, CDR1 is DFQATT and CDR2 is SNEGSKA (reference sequence). This CDR3 comprises 14 residues. Deletions cut 3 bases from V and 8 bases from J, with 17 bases between. The CDR3 here is CSARSDVSPHEQFF. For the CDR3, the DNA is TGCAGTGCTAGGTCGGACGTCTCGCCCCATGAGCAGTTCTTC.

J is TRBJ2-2 and V is TRBV5-1; TRBD1 or TRBD2 may be the D gene (6 bases each). Germline assignment: CDR1 SGHRS and CDR2 YFSETQ. V was pared by 4 bases and J by 8 bases, with 18 bases between. The CDR3 consists of 15 residues. CDR3 coding DNA: TGCGCCAGCAGCCCGAGGGGGGACTCCTTGGGGGAGCTGTTTTTT. Amino acids: CASSPRGDSLGELFF.

This chain uses TRBV27 with TRBJ2-3; 8 bases align to TRBD2. In germline, CDR1 is MNHEY, CDR2 SMNVEV (reference sequence). J gave up 4 bases and V 6 bases, and 6 bases lay outside the gene matches. There are 14 residues in the CDR3. CDR3 DNA sequence: TGTGCCAGCAGACCGGGACTAGGGGCAGATACGCAGTATTTT. Amino acids: CASRPGLGADTQYF.

The chain recombines TRBV12-3 or TRBV12-4 with TRBJ2-4; D is unclear. The CDR3 sequence is 14 residues long. With 2 bases removed from V and 3 bases from J, the gap between germline ends came to 8 bases. DNA for the CDR3: TGTGCCAGCAGTTTACAGCCAAACAAAAACATTCAGTACTTC. Translation gives CASSLQPNKNIQYF.

This rearrangement joins TRBV20-1 to TRBJ2-3; 9 bases line up with TRBD1. The germline CDR1 and CDR2 sequences are DFQATT and SNEGSKA (reference sequence). V shed 0 bases and J 1 base; nucleotides not matched to a gene: 8. There are 17 residues in the CDR3. CDR3: CSARDMAGQGGTDTQYF. The CDR3 DNA follows: TGCAGTGCTAGAGATATGGCGGGACAGGGAGGCACAGATACGCAGTATTTT.

CDR3 DNA sequence: TGTGCCAGCAGCTTATCGAGGATGGGCGAAGCTTTCTTT. This encodes CASSLSRMGEAFF. The chain couples TRBV7-9 to TRBJ1-1; D is unclear. The CDR3 consists of 13 residues. The V end was cut by 2 bases, the J end by 8 bases, with 12 bases between. CDR1 is SEHNR and CDR2 is FQNEAQ in the germline V gene (reference sequence).

The CDR3 nucleotides read TGCGCCAGCAGCCAATCAGGGGGCCCAGAGACCCAGTACTTC. It specifies CASSQSGGPETQYF. The chain carries TRBV4-1 and TRBJ2-5; 8 bases match TRBD1. CDR3 length: 14 amino acids. Per the germline V gene, CDR1 is MGHRA and CDR2 is YSYEKL. Trimming at V came to 2 bases and at J to 4 bases, leaving 3 bases not matched to a gene.

This chain links TRBV3-1 with TRBJ2-3, with TRBD2 matching over 7 bases. The CDR3 is made up of 15 amino acids. Looked up from germline, CDR1 is LGHDT and CDR2 is YNNKEL (reference sequence). J was trimmed by 0 bases and V by 4 bases; bases with no gene match: 4. CDR3 region: CASSLQAGSTDTQYF. The CDR3 nucleotides are TGTGCCAGCAGCCTCCAAGCGGGGAGCACAGATACGCAGTATTTT.

The V call is TRBV15, the J call TRBJ1-2; TRBD1 matches 9 bases. CDR3 length: 16 residues. Trimming cost V 0 bases and J 4 bases; bases outside gene matches: 6. CDR1 is LNHNV, CDR2 YYDKDF, per germline (reference sequence). CDR3 in amino acids: CATSRDKRTGVYGYTF. The CDR3 bases are TGTGCCACCAGCAGAGACAAAAGGACAGGGGTCTATGGCTACACCTTC.

This chain joins TRBV29-1 and TRBJ1-2, with TRBD1 matching over 7 bases. The trim removed 6 bases at V and 6 bases at J, leaving 7 bases unmatched. CDR1 is SQVTM, CDR2 ANQGSEA, per germline. The CDR3 sequence is 12 residues long. CDR3: CSVRQGFNGYTF. The CDR3 DNA sequence: TGCAGCGTGAGACAGGGATTTAATGGCTACACCTTC. The full variable domain, with the rest looked up from reference TRBV29-1 and TRBJ1-2, is SAVISQKPSRDICQRGTSLTIQCQVDSQVTMMFWYRQQPGQSLTLIATANQGSEATYESGFVIDKFPISRPNLTFSTLTVSNMSPEDSSIYLCSVRQGFNGYTFGSGTRLTVV.

The chain carries TRBV29-1 and TRBJ2-1, with D unresolved. Germline CDR1 and CDR2: SQVTM and ANQGSEA. This CDR3 region has 11 residues. DNA of the CDR3: TGCACCACAACTGCTTACAATGAGCAGTTCTTC. Translating gives CTTTAYNEQFF.